These 2 T cell receptor beta chains were all obtained from the same sample, sequenced in a study of HIV-infected patients and healthy controls. Alpha and beta constant-region primers primed reverse transcription of about 500 ng RNA. Alpha and beta chain libraries were made separately by chain-specific third strand synthesis with multiplexing indices. TCRdb recomputed calls from the 5' RACE reads with MiXCR, one row per CDR3 protein. Altogether more than 9,000 distinct CDR3 sequences are present, 9.3% being singletons, with the ten largest covering roughly a quarter. Whole blood was used without fractionation, so all unsorted peripheral T cells were included. Sequenced material: blood, taken before antiretroviral therapy. The receptors here all came from an adult with HIV infection. The donor label of this sample is uncertain.

This clonotype was detected ten times or more. The V call is TRBV19, the J call TRBJ1-2; D not resolved. The V end lost 3 bases, the J end lost 0 bases, and 11 bases lay between the germline ends. Germline V gives CDR1 LNHDA, CDR2 SQIVND (reference sequence). The CDR3 has 15 amino acids. Here the CDR3 DNA reads TGTGCCAGTAGTATTTTCGGGGAAGCTAACTATGGCTACACCTTC. Protein: CASSIFGEANYGYTF. The whole variable domain, remainder taken from reference TRBV19 and TRBJ1-2, is DGGITQSPKYLFRKEGQNVTLSCEQNLNHDAMYWYRQDPGQGLRLIYYSQIVNDFQKGDIAEGYSVSREKKESFPLTVTSAQKNPTAFYLCASSIFGEANYGYTFGSGTRLTVV.

The V call is TRBV4-2, the J call TRBJ2-5, with D perhaps matching TRBD2 (6 bases). Germline CDR1 LGHNA, CDR2 YNFKEQ. The V gene lost 0 bases and the J gene lost 2 bases, with 10 bases spanning the gap. The CDR3 has 15 residues. The CDR3 DNA follows: TGTGCCAGCAGCCAAGATGCGGCGGGGCAAGAGACCCAGTACTTC. It is translated as CASSQDAAGQETQYF.